These T cell receptor beta chains were read from a single sample in a study of T cell changes during pregnancy in multiple sclerosis. Method: immunoSEQ multiplex PCR; TCRdb's copy keeps in-frame clones and lacks some. This sample has 45,000 to 60,000 clones, with around 93% found just once. The source was peripheral blood, collected in the second trimester of pregnancy. These receptors were obtained from a female donor with multiple sclerosis, enrolled in a pregnancy study. Each CDR3 is given with its conserved first and last residue. A D gene is named only where the DNA matches it firmly. Clone size, where shown, is once, few, many, or a class for clones that have expanded.

TRBJ2-6,.,TRBV5-3,.,CASTGRQGRTGANVLTF,TGTGCCAGTACTGGCCGCCAGGGTAGAACTGGGGCCAACGTCCTGACTTTC
TRBJ2-1,once,TRBV29-1,.,CSVRTDYNEQFF,TGCAGCGTCCGGACAGACTACAATGAGCAGTTCTTC
TRBJ2-1,.,TRBV11-3,.,CASSHSGTGSKGEQFF,TGTGCCAGCAGCCATTCAGGTACGGGATCGAAGGGTGAGCAGTTCTTC
TRBJ2-1,.,TRBV19,.,CASSILPIPFDAEQFF,TGTGCCAGTAGTATCCTACCCATACCCTTCGATGCTGAGCAGTTCTTC
TRBJ1-1,.,TRBV11-1,.,CASSLKARGTEAFF,TGTGCCAGCAGCTTAAAGGCCCGGGGCACTGAAGCTTTCTTT
TRBJ1-2,.,TRBV13,TRBD1,CASSPRTGRYGYTF,TGTGCCAGCAGCCCAAGGACAGGGCGCTATGGCTACACCTTC
TRBJ2-3,.,TRBV28,TRBD2,CASSLSAGGSDTQYF,TGTGCCAGCAGTTTGTCGGCGGGAGGCTCAGATACGCAGTATTTT
TRBJ2-7,.,TRBV6-1,TRBD2,CASTGGTLKYEQYF,TGTGCCAGCACCGGGGGGACTCTGAAGTACGAGCAGTACTTC
TRBJ1-2,.,TRBV5-6,TRBD1,CASSSGTGGYGYTF,TGTGCCAGCAGCTCCGGGACAGGGGGCTATGGCTACACCTTC
TRBJ1-1,.,TRBV27,.,CASSWKTANTEAFF,TGTGCCAGCAGTTGGAAGACAGCGAACACTGAAGCTTTCTTT
TRBJ2-1,once,TRBV29-1,TRBD2,CSVEDWREGNEQFF,TGCAGCGTTGAAGATTGGCGGGAGGGGAATGAGCAGTTCTTC
TRBJ2-7,.,TRBV19,TRBD1,CASSIEGQGSHEQYF,TGTGCCAGTAGTATCGAGGGACAGGGGTCCCACGAGCAGTACTTC
TRBJ2-5,.,TRBV7-9,TRBD1,CASSEQGVQETQYF,TGTGCCAGCAGCGAACAGGGGGTCCAAGAGACCCAGTACTTC
TRBJ2-2,once,TRBV7-2,TRBD1,CASSRTGGTGELFF,TGTGCCAGCTCCCGGACAGGGGGCACCGGGGAGCTGTTTTTT
TRBJ2-6,few,TRBV4-3,TRBD1,CASSQAGGSGANVLTF,TGCGCCAGCAGCCAAGCAGGGGGCTCTGGGGCCAACGTCCTGACTTTC
TRBJ1-1,few,TRBV20-1,.,CSAKGVTEAFF,TGCAGTGCTAAAGGGGTAACTGAAGCTTTCTTT
TRBJ2-7,.,TRBV18,TRBD1,CASSPLPHKTGGESYEQYF,TGTGCCAGCTCCCCATTACCCCATAAGACAGGGGGTGAATCCTACGAGCAGTACTTC
TRBJ1-4,.,TRBV4-2,.,CASSQRSDKANEKLFF,TGTGCCAGCAGCCAACGATCGGACAAGGCTAATGAAAAACTGTTTTTT
TRBJ2-2,.,TRBV19,.,CASMLGAANTGELFF,TGTGCCAGTATGCTGGGAGCAGCGAACACCGGGGAGCTGTTTTTT
TRBJ2-1,.,TRBV5-1,.,CASSLDRPGLNEQFF,TGCGCCAGCAGCTTGGATAGGCCGGGGTTGAATGAGCAGTTCTTC
TRBJ1-5,.,TRBV28,.,CASSSTGGWSNQPQHF,TGTGCCAGCAGTTCGACGGGGGGATGGAGCAATCAGCCCCAGCATTTT
TRBJ2-3,.,TRBV29-1,.,CSVEGGVLYTDTQYF,TGCAGCGTTGAAGGGGGGGTCCTTTACACAGATACGCAGTATTTT
TRBJ2-3,.,TRBV7-3,.,CASSLNGRIGDTQYF,TGTGCCAGCAGCTTAAACGGGAGAATCGGGGATACGCAGTATTTT
TRBJ2-3,.,TRBV19,.,CASTTYAGADTQYF,TGTGCCAGTACTACCTATGCGGGGGCCGATACGCAGTATTTT
TRBJ2-2,.,TRBV7-9,TRBD1,CASSSSMDRPTGELFF,TGTGCCAGCAGCTCCTCCATGGACAGGCCCACCGGGGAGCTGTTTTTT
TRBJ2-7,.,TRBV29-1,.,CSVRLGEQYF,TGCAGCGTTCGCCTCGGCGAGCAGTACTTC
TRBJ2-1,.,TRBV19,.,CASSLDYQGYNEQFF,TGTGCCAGTAGCCTGGACTACCAGGGTTACAATGAGCAGTTCTTC
TRBJ2-3,.,TRBV4-1,TRBD2,CASSQENSGSHTDTQYF,TGCGCCAGCAGTCAAGAAAATAGCGGGAGCCACACAGATACGCAGTATTTT
TRBJ2-1,.,TRBV7-2,.,CASSLQPLGGYNEQFF,TGTGCCAGCAGCTTACAGCCCCTAGGGGGCTACAATGAGCAGTTCTTC
TRBJ2-7,.,TRBV21-1,.,CASSKARTGLSGPFWEQYF,TGTGCCAGCAGCAAAGCAAGGACAGGGTTGAGCGGACCATTCTGGGAGCAGTACTTC
TRBJ1-1,.,TRBV5-1,.,CASSLQGLGTEAFF,TGCGCCAGCAGCTTGCAGGGGCTGGGCACTGAAGCTTTCTTT
TRBJ1-2,few,TRBV7-9,.,CASSLAGTVAGGYTF,TGTGCCAGCAGCTTAGCTGGTACGGTTGCTGGTGGCTACACCTTC
TRBJ2-2,.,TRBV4-2,TRBD2,CASSYLAGSNTGELFF,TGTGCCAGCAGTTACCTAGCGGGGTCGAACACCGGGGAGCTGTTTTTT
TRBJ1-2,.,TRBV10-3,TRBD1,CAIREQGNDYGYTF,TGTGCCATCAGGGAACAGGGGAACGACTATGGCTACACCTTC
TRBJ2-7,once,TRBV28,.,CASSFNRGGHEQYF,TGTGCCAGCAGTTTCAACAGGGGGGGCCACGAGCAGTACTTC
TRBJ2-1,once,TRBV19,.,CASRHKGLGNEQFF,TGTGCCAGTAGGCACAAGGGACTGGGGAATGAGCAGTTCTTC
TRBJ2-3,once,TRBV11-2,.,CASSLSADTQYF,TGTGCCAGCAGCCTCTCCGCAGATACGCAGTATTTT